The 6 T cell receptor beta chains in this list originate from one sample, sequenced in a study of beta chain features in type 1 diabetes. Sequencing targeted expressed TCRB transcripts, as all isolated RNA had been reverse transcribed. Some clones are missing from TCRdb's copy, which holds only in-frame ones; the method was immunoSEQ multiplex PCR. The table shows fewer than 350,000 clones, with 15% to 20% occurring only once. What was sequenced was naive CD4+ T cells from blood. These receptors were obtained from a woman aged 18-29 years in good health.

The gene calls are TRBV30 and TRBJ1-5, with D unresolved. The germline CDR1 and CDR2 sequences are GTSNPN and SVGIG (reference sequence). The CDR3 contains 15 residues. Trimming removed 0 bases at V and 2 bases at J, with 11 bases between. CDR3 region: CAWSVTGVRNQPQHF. CDR3 nucleotides: TGTGCCTGGAGTGTAACGGGAGTTCGCAATCAGCCCCAGCATTTT.

This clone occurred a few times. The V call is TRBV5-1, the J call TRBJ2-1, with TRBD1 identical over 11 bases. The V gene's germline CDR1 is SGHRS and CDR2 YFSETQ. The V segment lost 5 bases and the J segment 3 bases; nucleotides outside the gene matches: 10. The CDR3 consists of 17 residues. DNA for the CDR3: TGCGCCAGCAGGTTCCCCGGGACAGGGGGGTACTACAATGAGCAGTTCTTC. This codes for CASRFPGTGGYYNEQFF.

This clone showed up just a few times. The chain joins TRBV18 to TRBJ1-1; D is unresolved. CDR1 KGHSH and CDR2 LQKENI come from the germline V gene. V was clipped by 5 bases and J by 1 base, with 17 bases between them. This CDR3 has 16 amino acids. As DNA, the CDR3 is TGTGCCAGCTCAACGTTACCTCTCCGCGGGAACACTGAAGCTTTCTTT. It translates to CASSTLPLRGNTEAFF.

The chain couples TRBV11-2 to TRBJ2-1, with D maybe TRBD2 (6 bases). The germline gives CDR1 SGHAT, CDR2 FQNNGV. The V end was cut by 1 base, the J end by 6 bases, with 13 bases between. The CDR3 spans 15 residues. The CDR3 coding sequence is TGTGCCAGCAGCTTAGCTTTTCGGGGACTCAATGAGCAGTTCTTC. It codes for CASSLAFRGLNEQFF.

This chain uses TRBV7-8 with TRBJ2-2; D remains ambiguous. This CDR3 is built from 16 residues. Trimming left V 3 bases short and J 3 bases short, with 14 bases between. The germline V gene encodes CDR1 SGHVS and CDR2 FQNEAQ. The CDR3 loop is CASSFRAAYYTGELFF. The CDR3 nucleotides read TGTGCCAGCAGCTTCCGCGCGGCCTACTACACCGGGGAGCTGTTTTTT.

This clone was seen more than once but under ten times. The V call is TRBV30, the J call TRBJ1-1; D ambiguous. Germline CDR1 GTSNPN, CDR2 SVGIG (reference sequence). V was cut by 6 bases and J by 5 bases, with 13 bases left in between. The CDR3 consists of 12 residues. As DNA, the CDR3 is TGTGCCTGTGATCCGGGAGGAACTGAAGCTTTCTTT. Translated, it gives CACDPGGTEAFF. The whole variable domain, filled in from reference TRBV30 and TRBJ1-1, reads SQTIHQWPATLVQPVGSPLSLECTVEGTSNPNLYWYRQAAGRGLQLLFYSVGIGQISSEVPQNLSASRPQDRQFILSSKKLLLSDSGFYLCACDPGGTEAFFGQGTRLTVV.